These T cell receptor beta chains were read from a single sample in a study of cytomegalovirus exposure and HLA in healthy donors. Clones were sequenced by immunoSEQ multiplex PCR, and TCRdb holds only the in-frame ones, with some missing. The sample lists 80,000 or so clones; about 76% were seen once. Sequencing was performed on PBMCs. These receptors were taken from a male donor in good health and CMV-seropositive. Each CDR3 is given with its conserved first and last residue. The order of the fields is clone size, D gene, V gene, J gene, CDR3 protein, CDR3 DNA. The D gene is left open where the match is weak. Clone size, where shown, is once, few, many, or a class for clones that have expanded.

-	-	TRBV7-7	TRBJ1-2	CASSPTTDCVNYGYTF	TGTGCCAGCAGCCCTACGACAGATTGTGTAAACTATGGCTACACCTTC
-	TRBD1	TRBV19	TRBJ1-5	CASSIRSTGGQPQHF	TGTGCCAGTAGTATAAGATCAACAGGGGGCCAGCCCCAGCATTTT
few	TRBD1	TRBV19	TRBJ2-2	CASSDGTGNTGELFF	TGTGCCAGTAGTGACGGGACAGGGAACACCGGGGAGCTGTTTTTT
few	-	TRBV28	TRBJ2-7	CASRTGGQSWGEQYF	TGTGCCAGCAGGACAGGAGGACAGTCATGGGGGGAGCAGTACTTC
-	TRBD1	TRBV7-9	TRBJ2-2	CAIPKLGQINTGELFF	TGTGCCATCCCTAAGTTGGGACAGATAAACACCGGGGAGCTGTTTTTT
-	TRBD2	TRBV5-4	TRBJ2-5	CASSLVRLAGAFQETQYF	TGTGCCAGCAGCTTGGTTCGGCTAGCGGGGGCCTTCCAAGAGACCCAGTACTTC
-	TRBD1	TRBV14	TRBJ1-2	CASSQYRGVDGYTF	TGTGCCAGCAGCCAATACAGGGGGGTGGATGGCTACACCTTC
once	-	TRBV11-2	TRBJ2-5	CASSLDVGVRETQYF	TGTGCCAGCAGCTTAGATGTCGGGGTTAGGGAGACCCAGTACTTC
-	-	TRBV5-4	TRBJ1-3	CASSLAQGRPGNTIYF	TGTGCCAGCAGCTTGGCCCAGGGAAGGCCCGGAAACACCATATATTTT
once	-	TRBV9	TRBJ1-5	CASSVGGEWPQHF	TGTGCCAGCAGCGTAGGGGGCGAATGGCCCCAGCATTTT
-	-	TRBV9	TRBJ2-7	CASSVDYRYEQYF	TGTGCCAGCAGCGTAGATTATCGTTACGAGCAGTACTTC
-	TRBD1	TRBV5-8	TRBJ1-4	CASSSTGGNYEKLFF	TGTGCCAGCAGCTCGACAGGGGGGAACTATGAAAAACTGTTTTTT
-	-	TRBV5-6	TRBJ2-2	CASSYGAGELFF	TGTGCCAGCAGCTACGGGGCCGGGGAGCTGTTTTTT
-	-	TRBV18	TRBJ2-7	CASSPRGLTYEQYF	TGTGCCAGCTCACCACGAGGGCTGACCTACGAGCAGTACTTC
-	-	TRBV2	TRBJ2-5	CASSESGGGPQETQYF	TGTGCCAGCAGTGAATCTGGGGGGGGCCCACAAGAGACCCAGTACTTC
-	TRBD1	TRBV27	TRBJ2-3	CASSLLQGPSTDTQYF	TGTGCCAGCAGTTTATTACAGGGGCCTAGCACAGATACGCAGTATTTT
-	TRBD2	TRBV7-9	TRBJ2-1	CASSPGGFGSSYNEQFF	TGTGCCAGCAGCCCGGGGGGATTCGGGAGCTCCTACAATGAGCAGTTCTTC
-	TRBD1	TRBV29-1	TRBJ2-3	CSGTGGGTDTQYF	TGCAGCGGTACAGGGGGCGGCACAGATACGCAGTATTTT
few	TRBD2	TRBV30	TRBJ2-2	CAWSSLPGLAGPNTGELFF	TGTGCCTGGAGCTCCTTGCCGGGACTAGCGGGACCCAACACCGGGGAGCTGTTTTTT
-	-	TRBV27	TRBJ2-7	CASTGGARAYEQYF	TGTGCCAGCACCGGAGGGGCTAGGGCCTACGAGCAGTACTTC
-	TRBD2	TRBV7-3	TRBJ2-5	CASSLRGLVGETQYF	TGTGCCAGCAGCTTAAGGGGACTAGTGGGGGAGACCCAGTACTTC
once	-	TRBV6-1	TRBJ2-2	CASSEALDGELFF	TGTGCCAGCAGTGAAGCGCTAGACGGGGAGCTGTTTTTT
-	-	TRBV4-2	TRBJ2-4	CASSQLDRAKNIQYF	TGTGCCAGCAGCCAACTCGACAGGGCCAAAAACATTCAGTACTTC
few	-	TRBV7-3	TRBJ2-2	CASSLIGLALATGELFF	TGTGCCAGCAGCTTAATAGGCCTAGCTCTGGCCACCGGGGAGCTGTTTTTT
once	-	TRBV9	TRBJ2-7	CASSGGAQTYEQYF	TGTGCCAGCAGTGGGGGGGCCCAAACCTACGAGCAGTACTTC
-	-	TRBV7-9	TRBJ2-3	CASSLVVSYTDTQYF	TGTGCCAGCAGCTTAGTTGTTAGTTACACAGATACGCAGTATTTT
few	TRBD2	TRBV29-1	TRBJ2-1	CSVVGLAALSHEQFF	TGCAGCGTCGTAGGACTAGCGGCCCTAAGCCATGAGCAGTTCTTC
-	TRBD2	TRBV11-2	TRBJ2-2	CASSSNSRGDYGELFF	TGTGCCAGCAGCTCGAATTCGCGGGGGGACTACGGGGAGCTGTTTTTT
-	-	TRBV7-9	TRBJ2-7	CASSLGESWHEQYF	TGTGCCAGCAGCTTGGGCGAGTCCTGGCACGAGCAGTACTTC
-	TRBD1	TRBV2	TRBJ1-3	CASISADRGYNTIYF	TGTGCCAGCATCAGCGCGGACAGGGGGTACAACACCATATATTTT
-	TRBD1	TRBV5-6	TRBJ2-7	CASSLIRTGRSYEQYF	TGTGCCAGCAGCTTGATTAGGACAGGGCGCTCCTACGAGCAGTACTTC
-	TRBD1	TRBV6-5	TRBJ1-1	CASSYEQGTEAFF	TGTGCCAGCAGTTACGAACAGGGGACTGAAGCTTTCTTT
-	TRBD2	TRBV2	TRBJ2-7	CASSVGASGSYEQYF	TGTGCCAGCAGTGTAGGCGCTAGCGGGAGCTACGAGCAGTACTTC
-	TRBD1	TRBV4-2	TRBJ1-6	CASSQDQGVPSPLHF	TGTGCCAGCAGCCAAGACCAGGGGGTCCCATCACCCCTCCACTTT
-	-	TRBV19	TRBJ1-3	CASARNSGNAIYF	TGTGCCAGTGCCAGGAACTCTGGAAACGCCATATATTTT
-	-	TRBV5-1	TRBJ2-3	CASSPAAGRSTDTQYF	TGCGCCAGCAGCCCGGCCGCAGGGCGGAGCACAGATACGCAGTATTTT
-	-	TRBV6-5	TRBJ1-1	CASSYLAEAFF	TGTGCCAGCAGTTACCTCGCTGAAGCTTTCTTT